The 19 T cell receptor beta chains presented below share a single source sample, sequenced in a study of post-analysis software for immune sequencing data. Whole-study findings and limits: Elevated frequency relative to controls characterized a handful of TRBV segments in patients, TRBV5-6, TRBV5-1 and TRBV20-1 among them.

The TCR beta cDNA libraries contained unique molecular identifiers. TCRdb redid the calling of the PCR reads with MiXCR, one entry per CDR3 protein. In the table there are under 650,000 distinct CDR3 sequences, 44% of which are singletons. No antigen is known for these receptors. The specimen was blood. The receptors stem from a girl aged 10 to 17 with multiple sclerosis.

This clonotype was recorded a few times. The CDR3 loop is CASSRGTGGDSPLHF. CDR3 DNA: TGTGCCAGCAGCCGGGGGACAGGGGGAGATTCACCCCTCCACTTT. The gene calls are TRBV11-2 and TRBJ1-6; TRBD1 agrees at 11 bases. Germline lookup yields CDR1 SGHAT and CDR2 FQNNGV. V trimming: 5 bases; J trimming: 8 bases; junction bases outside the gene matches: 5. CDR3 length: 15 residues.

This chain connects TRBV28 to TRBJ2-3; 10 bases map to TRBD1. The CDR3 is 15 residues long. Trimming removed 5 bases from V and 3 bases from J; junction bases left unmatched: 5. Germline V gene data show CDR1 as MDHEN and CDR2 as SYDVKM. CDR3 in DNA: TGTGCCAGCAGTCCGACAGGGGGCGCAACAGATACGCAGTATTTT. Protein: CASSPTGGATDTQYF.

The chain carries TRBV6-1 and TRBJ2-3; TRBD2 matches 13 bases. CDR3 length: 19 amino acids. From germline, CDR1 is MNHNS and CDR2 SASEGT. The trim removed 6 bases at V and 0 bases at J, leaving 12 bases unmatched. The CDR3 nucleotides are TGTGCCAGCAGGCCCGGGACTAGCGGGGATGGGCGTAGCACAGATACGCAGTATTTT. Encoded protein: CASRPGTSGDGRSTDTQYF.

The table lists this clonotype with a few counts. The chain combines TRBV7-9 with TRBJ2-7, with D unclear. V lost 4 bases, J lost 3 bases, and 16 bases lay in between. Germline V gene data show CDR1 as SEHNR and CDR2 as FQNEAQ (reference sequence). The CDR3 is 15 amino acids. In nucleotides, the CDR3 is TGTGCCAGCAGCTCCACGTCACTAACCTTCTACGAGCAGTACTTC. Its protein product is CASSSTSLTFYEQYF.

In its sample, this clonotype was seen a few times. The chain uses TRBV5-6 and TRBJ2-3; D gene ambiguous. V lost 7 bases and J lost 4, with 16 bases in between. Germline CDR1 is SGHDT and CDR2 is YYEEEE. The CDR3 is 14 amino acids. CDR3 region: CASRGLWSADTQYF. CDR3 coding DNA: TGTGCCAGCCGCGGTTTGTGGTCTGCAGATACGCAGTATTTT.

This clonotype was recorded many times. This sequence joins TRBV7-2 and TRBJ2-7; D is undetermined. Germline values: CDR1 SGHTA, CDR2 FQGNSA. The ends were cut back, 2 bases at V and 2 bases at J, with 4 bases in the middle. CDR3 length: 12 amino acids. The CDR3 loop reads CASSLSTYEQYF. CDR3 in DNA: TGTGCCAGCAGCTTATCCACCTACGAGCAGTACTTC.

This chain joins TRBV7-9 and TRBJ2-5, with D perhaps TRBD1 (6 bases). CDR1 is SEHNR and CDR2 is FQNEAQ in the germline V gene (reference sequence). Trimming left V 5 bases short and J 4 bases short, with 20 bases between. The CDR3 length is 16 residues. The CDR3: CASSATGTWNVETQYF. The CDR3 region has the DNA TGTGCCAGCAGCGCTACCGGGACATGGAATGTAGAGACCCAGTACTTC.

V is TRBV12-3 or TRBV12-4 and J is TRBJ2-7; D call uncertain. Trimming took off 2 bases at V and 1 base at J, with 15 bases between the two ends. CDR3 length: 16 amino acids. As DNA, the CDR3 is TGTGCCAGCAGTTTAAAGCCGGGTTGGGTGTCCTACGAGCAGTACTTC. Translating it yields CASSLKPGWVSYEQYF.

This clonotype showed up just a few times. The CDR3 sequence: CASSPYGDFNVNTEAFF. The CDR3 DNA reads as TGCGCCAGCAGCCCCTATGGGGATTTTAACGTGAACACTGAAGCTTTCTTT. The rearrangement links TRBV5-1 to TRBJ1-1; D is unresolved. The V end lost 4 bases, the J end lost 0 bases, and 19 bases lay between the germline ends. This CDR3 region has 17 residues. Germline V gene data show CDR1 as SGHRS and CDR2 as YFSETQ. Using reference TRBV5-1 and TRBJ1-1 for the parts outside the CDR3, the full variable domain is KAGVTQTPRYLIKTRGQQVTLSCSPISGHRSVSWYQQTPGQGLQFLFEYFSETQRNKGNFPGRFSGRQFSNSRSEMNVSTLELGDSALYLCASSPYGDFNVNTEAFFGQGTRLTVV.

This sequence joins TRBV20-1 and TRBJ2-7; 12 nucleotides line up with TRBD2. The CDR3 is made up of 16 amino acids. Germline CDR1 DFQATT, CDR2 SNEGSKA (reference sequence). Trimming cost V 1 base and J 5 bases; bases outside gene matches: 9. The CDR3, as DNA: TGCAGTGCTAGAGGGCTAGCGGGGGGGCCGATTCACGAGCAGTACTTC. This sequence encodes CSARGLAGGPIHEQYF.

J is TRBJ1-4 and V is TRBV12-3 or TRBV12-4; D is uncertain. The V end was cut by 8 bases, the J end by 0 bases, with 10 bases between. The CDR3 has 14 residues. The CDR3 sequence: CASGWGSTNEKLFF. CDR3 sequence (DNA): TGTGCCAGCGGTTGGGGATCAACTAATGAAAAACTGTTTTTT.

The V gene is TRBV2, the J gene TRBJ2-2; either TRBD1 or TRBD2 may supply D (6 bases each). Trimming took 10 bases from V and 9 from J, leaving 12 bases between them. The CDR3 totals 11 residues. Germline-derived CDR1 and CDR2 are SNHLY and FYNNEI. This CDR3 is CATWGARELFF. In DNA form, the CDR3 reads TGTGCCACCTGGGGGGCCCGGGAGCTGTTTTTT.

The gene calls are TRBV20-1 and TRBJ2-3; D may be TRBD2 (6 bases). In germline, CDR1 is DFQATT, CDR2 SNEGSKA (reference sequence). CDR3 length: 16 residues. With 0 bases removed from V and 0 bases from J, the gap between germline ends came to 13 bases. As DNA, the CDR3 is TGCAGTGCTAGAGATCCAGCGGGTCCTAGCACAGATACGCAGTATTTT. Translation gives CSARDPAGPSTDTQYF.

This clonotype was counted at least ten times. The chain is built from TRBV4-1 and TRBJ2-7, with TRBD1 matching 7 bases. The CDR3 has 14 residues. V lost 3 bases to trimming and J lost 1 base; unmatched junction nucleotides: 3. Germline V lookup: CDR1 MGHRA, CDR2 YSYEKL. The CDR3 nucleotides read TGCGCCAGCAGCCAGCCGGGACAGTCCTACGAGCAGTACTTC. Translating gives CASSQPGQSYEQYF.

V and J are TRBV25-1 and TRBJ2-7; D not certain. V dropped 7 bases and J dropped 2 bases, with 6 bases sitting between them. Germline V gene data show CDR1 as MGHDK and CDR2 as SYGVNS. CDR3 length: 11 amino acids. This CDR3 is CASTDTYEQYF. The CDR3 DNA reads TGTGCCAGCACAGACACCTACGAGCAGTACTTC.

A word on this clonotype: At one end, the junction sequence differs from germline, possibly due to a read error. The V and J genes are TRBV6-4 and TRBJ2-3; D not certain. In germline, CDR1 is MRHNA, CDR2 SNTAGT. This CDR3 is 18 amino acids long. CDR3 sequence: CANSSRTGPRPGPDTQYF. DNA of the CDR3: TGTGCCAACAGTTCGAGAACCGGGCCCAGGCCGGGCCCAGATACGCAGTATTTT.

The chain combines TRBV12-3 or TRBV12-4 with TRBJ1-5, with no clear D. Trimming took off 3 bases at V and 6 bases at J, with 6 bases between the two ends. The CDR3 runs to 12 residues. The CDR3 region has the DNA TGTGCCAGCAGTTTTATGGGTCAGCCCCAGCATTTT. This encodes CASSFMGQPQHF.

The chain combines TRBV15 with TRBJ2-7; D uncertain. Deletions cut 1 base from V and 0 bases from J, with 4 bases between. The CDR3 is made up of 13 amino acids. Germline V gene sequence: CDR1 LNHNV, CDR2 YYDKDF (reference sequence). The CDR3 sequence: CATSRGDSYEQYF. DNA of the CDR3: TGTGCCACCAGCAGAGGGGACTCCTACGAGCAGTACTTC.

This clonotype was detected only a few times. The CDR3 here is CASSLAPGIYGYTF. As DNA, the CDR3 is TGCGCCAGCAGCTTGGCCCCCGGGATTTATGGCTACACCTTC. The rearrangement links TRBV5-1 to TRBJ1-2; D gene uncertain. Germline CDR1 SGHRS, CDR2 YFSETQ. V lost 0 bases, J lost 5 bases, and 11 bases lay in between. This CDR3 comprises 14 residues.